This T cell receptor (beta chain) was sequenced for a study of T cells in localized non-small cell lung cancer (TCRdb year 2020). Looking at the study overall: Comparing tumors with uninvolved tumor-adjacent lungs, the study looked at the T cell repertoires of 236 patients with early-stage NSCLC. NSCLC patients had a mean age of around 61 years, and around 140 were male and 107 female. The cohort comprised 200 to 300 treatment-naïve NSCLC patients with resected, localized lung tumors.

On the study overall, not on this receptor specifically: Higher blood T cell density associated with longer overall survival, while higher adjacent-lung clonality associated with shorter survival. Multi-region tumor sequencing was not performed, so intratumor heterogeneity could not be excluded. Since the design was exploratory, TCR variables were selected using unadjusted p-values with no false-discovery rate correction. Uninvolved tumor-adjacent lung showed the highest T cell clonality, higher than tumor, which suggests more focused antigenic responses in the uninvolved tumor-adjacent lung. A median of about 53 of the top 100 tumor clones were detected in paired uninvolved adjacent lung, and some 28 of these tumor clones were also found among the top 100 clones of the paired uninvolved adjacent lung.

At diagnosis, peripheral blood, uninvolved tumor-adjacent lung and tumor were collected and were preserved as a mix of fresh-frozen and FFPE material. Blood samples were analyzed as peripheral blood mononuclear cells for TCR repertoire profiling. TCR beta CDR3 regions were sequenced from DNA using the immunoSEQ Assay. In the paper's pipeline: To compute T cell density, TCR beta template counts were normalized to usable DNA, which was estimated by amplifying housekeeping genes. Richness was estimated with the preseqR package, extrapolating to 400,000 templates for PBMC samples and 120,000 templates for tissue samples. Clonality was defined as one minus Pielou's evenness. Differential abundance testing on productive amino-acid clonotypes, with a minimum total count of 5 and an alpha of 0.1, was used to identify tissue-enriched TCRs. The Jaccard Index and the Morisita Overlap Index were used to measure how much the repertoires overlapped between compartments. GLIPH grouped TCR beta CDR3s together with public tetramer-defined viral CDR3s, and a viral motif had to include at least three viral sequences and show V-gene enrichment. TCRdb re-hosts the immuneACCESS table, in-frame sequences only. Its copies lack some clones; in the studies checked, an unresolved V gene accounts for under half of them, and the cause for the rest is not known. The DNA gave D and trimming, while V, J and clone size come from that table. The sample has some 30,000 clones on record, around 90% of them singletons. The ten largest clones take up 5.5% to 7% of the sample.

From the cysteine through the phenylalanine, the CDR3 covers 17 amino acids. The retained sequence is limited to the CDR3, 51 bases, with the frame set at the first base. Deletion took 2 bases off V and 0 bases off J, with a span of 14 bases between the germline ends. Via the germline V gene, CDR1 is SNHLY and CDR2 FYNNEI. With regard to this clone: The antigen it binds to is not known. No base quality information exists; no much larger clone differs at one position.

The sample consisted of PBMCs, taken before any cancer treatment. This sequence originates from a man between 35 and 75 years old with stage II lung adenocarcinoma. The V gene is TRBV2 and the J gene is TRBJ1-5, and TRBD1 may be the D gene, going by 6 matching bases. This receptor carries the CDR3 CASSERTGSFSNQPQHF. The DNA sequence is given as TGTGCCAGCAGTGAAAGAACAGGGTCCTTTAGCAATCAGCCCCAGCATTTT.